This T cell receptor (beta chain) was captured in a study of T-cell reconstitution after alpha-beta-depleted transplantation in children. Points from the study as a whole: When one year had passed after transplant, most T-cell counts and diversity came from newly produced T cells.

Germline V gene sequence: CDR1 SGHRS, CDR2 YFSETQ. With V trimmed by 6 bases and J by 9 bases, 10 bases remained unmatched. This CDR3 comprises 13 residues. TCRbeta library preparation incorporated unique molecular identifiers. TCRdb processed the PCR reads anew with MiXCR; each CDR3 protein has one entry. The table includes about 980,000 distinct CDR3 sequences, about 30% detected once. Details on this clonotype: Its antigen is not identified.

This receptor was identified in a boy younger than two who had a stem cell transplant for SCID, so the T cells may come from the graft donor. Material: PBMCs, mostly from graft donor cells, obtained 360 days after TCRalphabeta/CD19-depleted stem cell transplant. This chain connects TRBV5-1 to TRBJ1-2; 8 bases line up with TRBD1. The CDR3 loop reads CASNSGQELSYTF. In DNA form, the CDR3 reads TGCGCCAGCAATTCGGGACAGGAGCTAAGCTACACCTTC. Full variable domain (remainder filled in from reference TRBV5-1 and TRBJ1-2): KAGVTQTPRYLIKTRGQQVTLSCSPISGHRSVSWYQQTPGQGLQFLFEYFSETQRNKGNFPGRFSGRQFSNSRSEMNVSTLELGDSALYLCASNSGQELSYTFGSGTRLTVV.